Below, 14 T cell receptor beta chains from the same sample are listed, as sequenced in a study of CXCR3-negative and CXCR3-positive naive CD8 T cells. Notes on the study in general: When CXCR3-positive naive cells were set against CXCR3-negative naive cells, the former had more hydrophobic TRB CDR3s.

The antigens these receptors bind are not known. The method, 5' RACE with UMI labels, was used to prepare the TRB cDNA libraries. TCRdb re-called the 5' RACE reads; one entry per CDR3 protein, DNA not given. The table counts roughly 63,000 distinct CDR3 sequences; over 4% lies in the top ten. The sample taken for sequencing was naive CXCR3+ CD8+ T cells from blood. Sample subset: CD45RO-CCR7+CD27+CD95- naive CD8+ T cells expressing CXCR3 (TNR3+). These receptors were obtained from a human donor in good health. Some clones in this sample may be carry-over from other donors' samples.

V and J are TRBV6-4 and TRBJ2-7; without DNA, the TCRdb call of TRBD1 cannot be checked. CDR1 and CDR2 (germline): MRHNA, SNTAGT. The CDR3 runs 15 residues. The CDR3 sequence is CASSESGTGDYEQYF.

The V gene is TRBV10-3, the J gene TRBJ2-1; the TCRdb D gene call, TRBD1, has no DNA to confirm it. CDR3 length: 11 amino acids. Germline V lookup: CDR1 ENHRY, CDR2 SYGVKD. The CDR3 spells CAIKDWGEQFF.

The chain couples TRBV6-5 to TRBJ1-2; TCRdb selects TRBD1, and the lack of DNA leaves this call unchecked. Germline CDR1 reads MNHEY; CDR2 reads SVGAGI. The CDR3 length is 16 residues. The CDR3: CASRGKRDRAHYGYTF.

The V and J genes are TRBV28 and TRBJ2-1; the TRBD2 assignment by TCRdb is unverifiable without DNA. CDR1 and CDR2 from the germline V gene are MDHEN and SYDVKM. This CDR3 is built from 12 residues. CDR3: CASSGEAGEQFF.

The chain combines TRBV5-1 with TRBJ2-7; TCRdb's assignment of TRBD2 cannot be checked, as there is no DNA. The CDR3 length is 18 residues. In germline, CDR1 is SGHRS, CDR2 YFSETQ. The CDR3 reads CASTRTGSDYPVAYEQYF. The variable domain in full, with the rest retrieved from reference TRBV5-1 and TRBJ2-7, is KAGVTQTPRYLIKTRGQQVTLSCSPISGHRSVSWYQQTPGQGLQFLFEYFSETQRNKGNFPGRFSGRQFSNSRSEMNVSTLELGDSALYLCASTRTGSDYPVAYEQYFGPGTRLTVT.

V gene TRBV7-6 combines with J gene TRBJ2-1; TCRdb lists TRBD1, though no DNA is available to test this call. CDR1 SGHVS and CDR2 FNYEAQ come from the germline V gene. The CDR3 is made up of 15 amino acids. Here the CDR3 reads CASSAPGQGYNEQFF.

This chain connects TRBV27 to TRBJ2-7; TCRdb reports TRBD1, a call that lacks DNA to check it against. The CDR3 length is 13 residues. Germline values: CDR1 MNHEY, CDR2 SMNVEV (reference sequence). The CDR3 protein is CASRPGRPYEQYF.

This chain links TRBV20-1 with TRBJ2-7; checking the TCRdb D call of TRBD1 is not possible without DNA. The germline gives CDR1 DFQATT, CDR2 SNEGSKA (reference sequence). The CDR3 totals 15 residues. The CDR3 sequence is CSARDPGTYSYEQYF.

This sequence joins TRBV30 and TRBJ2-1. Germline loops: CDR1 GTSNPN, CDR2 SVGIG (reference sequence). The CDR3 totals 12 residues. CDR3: CAWSGGYNEQFF.

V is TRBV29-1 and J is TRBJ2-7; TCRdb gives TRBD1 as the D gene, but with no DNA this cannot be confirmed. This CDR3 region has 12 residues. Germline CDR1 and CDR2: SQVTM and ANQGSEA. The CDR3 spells CSVLGQYYEQYF.

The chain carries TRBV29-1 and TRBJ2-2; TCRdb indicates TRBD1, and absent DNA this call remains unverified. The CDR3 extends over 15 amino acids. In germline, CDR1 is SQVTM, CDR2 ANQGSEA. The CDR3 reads CSVEDGGRNTGELFF.

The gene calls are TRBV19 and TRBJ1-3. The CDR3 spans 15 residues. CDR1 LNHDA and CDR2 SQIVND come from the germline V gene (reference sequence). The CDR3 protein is CASKSIESSGNTIYF.

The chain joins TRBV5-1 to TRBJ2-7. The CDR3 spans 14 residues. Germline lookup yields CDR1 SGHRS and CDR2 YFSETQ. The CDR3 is CASSQTGGPYEQYF.

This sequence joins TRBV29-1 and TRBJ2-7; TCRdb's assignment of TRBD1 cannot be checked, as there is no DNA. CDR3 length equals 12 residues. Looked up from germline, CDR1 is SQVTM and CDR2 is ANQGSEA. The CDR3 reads CSVTLGNYEQYF.